These T cell receptor beta chains were read from a single sample in a study of blood T cell repertoires in COVID-19. The repertoire was sequenced with immunoSEQ multiplex PCR; TCRdb's copy has only in-frame clones and lacks some. The sample records about 170,000 clones, around 87% being singletons. The sequenced sample consisted of peripheral blood. These receptors were obtained from a woman of 80 years or more in a cohort sampled during active or convalescent COVID-19. Each CDR3 is given without its conserved first and last residue.

TRBV18	TRBJ2-7	ASSRRGTQNSYEQY
TRBV3-1/TRBV3-2	TRBJ1-5	ASSQDTGSNQPQH
TRBV29-1	TRBJ1-1	SVVGTAAATEAF
TRBV11-3	TRBJ2-3	ASSPGGTSGSADTQY
TRBV28	TRBJ1-2	ASSPGTGGYSFVGYT
TRBV2	TRBJ2-3	ASSAVGLAGVGDTQY
TRBV29-1	TRBJ2-5	SGYRGRETQY
TRBV5-4	TRBJ2-3	ASSGTDRGHTQY
TRBV5-1	TRBJ2-2	ASSLEGPRPGELF
TRBV7-2	TRBJ1-1	ASSLQKGSEAF
TRBV19	TRBJ2-1	ASKARLAGLSYNEQF
TRBV15	TRBJ1-3	ATSRDRFGNTIY
TRBV15	TRBJ1-1	ATSIYRDTEAF
TRBV7-9	TRBJ1-4	ASSPGTANEKLF
TRBV3-1/TRBV3-2	TRBJ2-6	ASSTTNSGANVLT
TRBV3-1/TRBV3-2	TRBJ1-3	ASSQLDMSSGNTIY
TRBV10-3	TRBJ2-7	AIRNPQGYEQY
TRBV11-3	TRBJ2-3	ASSLDGQGRPTDTQY
TRBV10-3	TRBJ2-3	AISPGWTSGSTDTQY
TRBV2	TRBJ2-5	ASSPGLLKETQY
TRBV28	TRBJ2-3	ASRPPATDTQY
TRBV24-1	TRBJ2-5	ATQTGTGQETQY
TRBV6-2/TRBV6-3	TRBJ2-7	ASSSPGYEQY